What follows is one T cell receptor beta chain and its context. Using immunoSEQ multiplex PCR, the repertoire was profiled, and TCRdb retains in-frame clones only, with some absent. The repertoire consists of 300,000 to 350,000 clones, with 85% to 90% occurring once and the leading ten covering approximately 4.3%. The CDR3 is 14 residues long. The V end lost 2 bases, the J end lost 7 bases, and 12 bases lay between the germline ends. Germline CDR1 MDHEN, CDR2 SYDVKM. This sample was included in a study of blood T cell repertoires in COVID-19. About the research overall: Italy, Spain and the United States were the sources of the convalescent and acute COVID-19 samples.

Those who participated ranged in age from roughly 18 to 90 years and resided in about two dozen US areas. Categorization into cohorts depended on clinical history that participants reported. V gene TRBV28 combines with J gene TRBJ2-1, with D uncertain. The receptor was derived from a woman between 18 and 29 years old with acute COVID-19. The specimen sequenced was PBMCs or T cells enriched from blood (not recorded which). The CDR3 bases are TGTGCCAGCAGTTTACCCCAAGTGCGAAATGAGCAGTTCTTC. Translating gives CASSLPQVRNEQFF.